This is a list of T cell receptor beta chains from one sample in a study of control samples from healthy donors and cancer patients. Assay used: immunoSEQ multiplex PCR; TCRdb lists only in-frame clones, some missing. The repertoire holds roughly 160,000 clones, about 94% seen once, with 11% to 15% in the top ten. The sample consisted of PBMCs. These receptors came from a man between 60 and 75 years old with colorectal cancer. Each CDR3 is given with its conserved first and last residue. Fields, in order: CDR3 protein, CDR3 DNA, D gene, J gene, V gene, clone size. The D gene is left open where the match is weak. Clone size, where shown, is once, few, many, or a class for clones that have expanded.

CDR3: CASSDGTSGGPTDTQYF; DNA: TGTGCCAGCAGTGACGGGACTAGCGGGGGACCCACAGATACGCAGTATTTT; D: TRBD2; J: TRBJ2-3; V: TRBV6-4; size: .
CDR3: CAWKGSQETQYF; DNA: TGTGCCTGGAAAGGGTCGCAAGAGACCCAGTACTTC; D: .; J: TRBJ2-5; V: TRBV30; size: once
CDR3: CASSSGLFNTGELFF; DNA: TGTGCCAGCAGCTCGGGACTTTTTAACACCGGGGAGCTGTTTTTT; D: .; J: TRBJ2-2; V: TRBV5-6; size: .
CDR3: CASSFSGGFYNEQFF; DNA: TGTGCCAGCAGCTTTAGCGGGGGTTTCTACAATGAGCAGTTCTTC; D: TRBD2; J: TRBJ2-1; V: TRBV9; size: .
CDR3: CASSLTGDQPQHF; DNA: TGTGCCAGCAGCCTGACAGGAGATCAGCCCCAGCATTTT; D: .; J: TRBJ1-5; V: TRBV7-9; size: .
CDR3: CASSFGQGPYEQYF; DNA: TGTGCCAGCAGCTTTGGGCAGGGACCCTACGAGCAGTACTTC; D: .; J: TRBJ2-7; V: TRBV7-2; size: .
CDR3: CASSRDANQPQHF; DNA: TGTGCCAGCAGTAGGGACGCAAATCAGCCCCAGCATTTT; D: .; J: TRBJ1-5; V: TRBV2; size: .
CDR3: CASSLGAGVSTDTQYF; DNA: TGCGCCAGCAGCTTGGGGGCAGGGGTTAGCACAGATACGCAGTATTTT; D: .; J: TRBJ2-3; V: TRBV5-1; size: .
CDR3: CASSLPGPNEKLFF; DNA: TGCGCCAGCAGCTTGCCCGGACCCAATGAAAAACTGTTTTTT; D: .; J: TRBJ1-4; V: TRBV5-1; size: .
CDR3: CASSASPGRRTDTQYF; DNA: TGTGCCAGCAGTGCCTCGCCTGGGCGCCGCACAGATACGCAGTATTTT; D: .; J: TRBJ2-3; V: TRBV6-4; size: .
CDR3: CASSYSDRGTYEQYF; DNA: TGTGCCAGCAGTTACTCGGACAGGGGTACCTACGAGCAGTACTTC; D: TRBD1; J: TRBJ2-7; V: TRBV6-5; size: .
CDR3: CASSRSPMNTEAFF; DNA: TGTGCCAGCAGTCGCAGCCCTATGAACACTGAAGCTTTCTTT; D: .; J: TRBJ1-1; V: TRBV6-5; size: .
CDR3: CASSSDSFDGYTF; DNA: TGTGCCAGCAGCTCAGACAGTTTCGACGGCTACACCTTC; D: .; J: TRBJ1-2; V: TRBV7-9; size: .
CDR3: CAWSDGQPKNYNSPLHF; DNA: TGTGCCTGGAGTGACGGGCAGCCGAAAAACTATAATTCACCCCTCCACTTT; D: .; J: TRBJ1-6; V: TRBV30; size: .